The 18 T cell receptor beta chains given below trace back to one sample, sequenced in a study of metastatic and nonmetastatic thyroid tumors. TCRdb re-called the PCR reads via MiXCR. The profile shows about 25,000 clones, around 20% of them singletons. Thyroid surgery took place with no prior treatment in any patient. Material for sequencing was blood. These receptors were collected from a male donor with papillary thyroid cancer or a benign thyroid nodule (not recorded which). Some clones in this sample may be carry-over from other donors' samples.

This clone was picked up a small number of times. V usage is TRBV18 and J usage is TRBJ2-7; no clear D. This CDR3 has 13 residues. Germline V gene data show CDR1 as KGHSH and CDR2 as LQKENI. Trimming removed 0 bases from V and 3 bases from J, with 6 bases in between. The DNA for the CDR3 is TGTGCCAGCTCACCACCCCCCGGCTACGAGCAGTACTTC. Its protein product is CASSPPPGYEQYF. Based on the CDR3 plus reference TRBV18 and TRBJ2-7, the full variable domain is NAGVMQNPRHLVRRRGQEARLRCSPMKGHSHVYWYRQLPEEGLKFMVYLQKENIIDESGMPKERFSAEFPKEGPSILRIQQVVRGDSAAYFCASSPPPGYEQYFGPGTRLTVT.

This clone was seen repeatedly, ten times or more. V gene TRBV5-1 combines with J gene TRBJ2-5; D remains ambiguous. This CDR3 comprises 15 residues. The V gene lost 5 bases and the J gene lost 0 bases, with 14 bases spanning the gap. CDR1 is SGHRS, CDR2 YFSETQ, per germline. The CDR3 sequence: CASRSPPHNQETQYF. The CDR3, as DNA: TGCGCCAGCAGATCACCCCCACACAACCAAGAGACCCAGTACTTC.

This clone occurred many times. V is TRBV12-3 or TRBV12-4 and J is TRBJ2-2; D is undetermined. The V gene lost 7 bases and the J gene lost 4 bases, with 13 bases spanning the gap. This CDR3 spans 14 amino acids. Here the CDR3 reads CASKTRYSTGELFF. The DNA of the CDR3 is TGTGCCAGCAAGACGCGTTATAGCACCGGGGAGCTGTTTTTT.

V gene TRBV19 combines with J gene TRBJ2-3; TRBD2 aligns across 7 bases. The CDR3 is made up of 14 amino acids. Germline lookup yields CDR1 LNHDA and CDR2 SQIVND (reference sequence). The V gene end was trimmed by 3 bases and the J gene end by 6 bases; junction bases not matched to a gene: 6. The CDR3 region is CASSMSLAADTQYF. The CDR3 bases are TGTGCCAGTAGTATGAGTCTAGCGGCGGATACGCAGTATTTT.

The rearrangement links TRBV2 to TRBJ2-7; D unresolved. The CDR3 loop spans 10 amino acids. Trimming removed 6 bases at V and 4 bases at J, with 4 bases between. Germline V gives CDR1 SNHLY, CDR2 FYNNEI. The CDR3 protein is CASRQYEQYF. The CDR3 DNA is TGTGCCAGCAGGCAATACGAGCAGTACTTC.

The chain uses TRBV20-1 and TRBJ1-2, with unresolved D. The CDR3 loop spans 12 amino acids. The germline V gene encodes CDR1 DFQATT and CDR2 SNEGSKA (reference sequence). Deletions cut 3 bases from V and 5 bases from J, with 10 bases between. In nucleotides, the CDR3 is TGCAGTGCTAGTATAGCTTTTTATGGCTACACCTTC. Amino acids: CSASIAFYGYTF.

The chain employs TRBV18 and TRBJ2-2; unclear D gene. V dropped 6 bases and J dropped 8 bases, with 22 bases sitting between them. This CDR3 comprises 16 residues. Germline CDR1 KGHSH, CDR2 LQKENI. The CDR3 DNA sequence: TGTGCCAGCTCCGCCGAACGGCCACAAAGGCCGGGGGAGCTGTTTTTT. This encodes CASSAERPQRPGELFF.

The genes are TRBV6-1 and TRBJ2-3, with a possible D match to TRBD1 (6 bases). Germline-derived CDR1 and CDR2 are MNHNS and SASEGT. The CDR3 spans 12 residues. V was shortened by 10 bases and J by 6 bases, with 14 bases between the two germline ends. The CDR3 nucleotides are TGTGCCATACGACAGGACACGGATACGCAGTATTTT. Amino acid sequence: CAIRQDTDTQYF.

This clone appeared a few times. The V and J genes are TRBV10-1 and TRBJ2-5; 9 bases fit TRBD1. Germline V gene data show CDR1 as WNHNN and CDR2 as SYGVQD (reference sequence). This CDR3 spans 13 amino acids. With V trimmed by 7 bases and J by 5 bases, 5 bases remained unmatched. CDR3 region: CASNPGTGETQYF. In DNA, the CDR3 is TGCGCCAGCAACCCCGGGACAGGGGAGACCCAGTACTTC.

This clone appeared many times. This rearrangement joins TRBV27 to TRBJ1-5; 7 bases align to TRBD1. The CDR3 has 16 amino acids. V shed 5 bases, J shed 4 bases, and the junction held 11 bases outside the gene matches. CDR1 is MNHEY, CDR2 SMNVEV, per germline (reference sequence). The CDR3 region is CASSPFRDRVNQPQHF. In DNA, the CDR3 is TGTGCCAGCAGTCCTTTCCGGGACAGAGTTAATCAGCCCCAGCATTTT.

With respect to this clone: A read error may account for a junction end that differs from germline. The chain couples TRBV11-2 to TRBJ2-5; 12 nucleotides line up with TRBD2. This CDR3 region has 19 residues. From germline, CDR1 is SGHAT and CDR2 FQNNGV. The CDR3 DNA reads TGTGCCAGCAGCCTCGGTGGTCTAGCGGGAGGGCCTAGTGCGGAGACCCATTACTTC. Protein: CASSLGGLAGGPSAETHYF.

As for this clone: Since the CDR3 does not end with the conserved phenylalanine or tryptophan, this likely comes from a read error. This sequence joins TRBV28 and TRBJ2-5; D may be TRBD2 (6 bases). The CDR3 loop spans 12 amino acids. Per the germline V gene, CDR1 is MDHEN and CDR2 is SYDVKM. For the CDR3, the DNA is TGTGAAACCCGGAGACGGGAGGAGACCCAGTACCTC. It is translated as CETRRREETQYL.

At least ten counts were recorded for this clone. This chain connects TRBV18 to TRBJ2-3; tentatively, D is TRBD1 (6 bases). This CDR3 contains 14 residues. In germline, CDR1 is KGHSH, CDR2 LQKENI. The germline V and J ends were trimmed by 3 bases and 4 bases, with 11 bases remaining between them. The CDR3 sequence: CASSPLQGSDTQYF. The CDR3 nucleotides read TGTGCCAGCTCACCGTTACAGGGATCAGATACGCAGTATTTT.

Many counts were recorded for this clone. The rearrangement links TRBV7-9 to TRBJ2-7; D not certain. V was clipped by 4 bases and J by 5 bases, with 9 bases between them. The germline gives CDR1 SEHNR, CDR2 FQNEAQ (reference sequence). This CDR3 is 12 amino acids long. In DNA, the CDR3 is TGTGCCAGCAGCTGGGGATGGGACGAGCAGTACTTC. This gives the protein CASSWGWDEQYF.

On this clone itself: One junction end disagrees with the germline gene, perhaps due to a read error. The chain recombines TRBV7-8 with TRBJ2-3; no clear D. Per germline, CDR1 SGHVS and CDR2 FQNEAQ. The CDR3 runs to 17 residues. CDR3 sequence reads: CATSFGPAWFSTDTQYF. Written as DNA, the CDR3 is TGTGCCACCAGCTTTGGCCCCGCGTGGTTTAGCACAGATACGCAGTATTTT.

Only one count was recorded for this clone. This chain uses TRBV5-1 with TRBJ2-1, with 7 bases matching TRBD1. The CDR3 contains 15 residues. The J segment lost 5 bases and the V segment lost 5 bases, leaving 10 bases of the junction unmatched. From germline, CDR1 is SGHRS and CDR2 YFSETQ. This CDR3 is CASRPATGSHNEQFF. The CDR3 nucleotides read TGCGCCAGCAGACCCGCGACAGGGTCACACAATGAGCAGTTCTTC.

This clone was picked up many times. The chain employs TRBV11-1 and TRBJ2-3, with 8 bases identical to TRBD2. Germline-derived CDR1 and CDR2 are SGHAT and FQDESV (reference sequence). V trimming: 5 bases; J trimming: 2 bases; junction bases outside the gene matches: 9. This CDR3 spans 16 amino acids. The CDR3 bases are TGTGCCAGCAGCCCCGGGGGGGGACGGATCACAGATACGCAGTATTTT. Translating gives CASSPGGGRITDTQYF.

This clone came up many times. CDR3 sequence (DNA): TGTGCTAGTGGTTTCGGGGCGGCACGAGAGACCCAGTACTTC. This translates into CASGFGAARETQYF. The gene calls are TRBV12-5 and TRBJ2-5; D may match TRBD1 or TRBD2 (5 bases each). Germline assignment: CDR1 LGHNT and CDR2 FRNRAP. This CDR3 comprises 14 residues. With 3 bases removed from V and 4 bases from J, the gap between germline ends came to 12 bases.